The text below deals with one T cell receptor (beta chain). These data come from a study of blood T cell repertoires in COVID-19. For the study at large: Spain, Italy and the United States supplied samples that represented acute and convalescent COVID-19. PBMCs, B-cell-depleted T cells, or T cells provided the cDNA or gDNA that made up the material.

Only in-frame clones appear in the TCRdb table, and some are missing; sequencing was by immunoSEQ multiplex PCR. The data show about 150,000 clones, around 91% seen once. V lost 6 bases to trimming and J lost 0 bases, with 9 bases between them. The CDR3 has 15 amino acids. Germline V gene lookup returns CDR1 SNHLY and CDR2 FYNNEI. Sequences were obtained from peripheral blood. The V call is TRBV2, the J call TRBJ1-6; unclear D gene. The origin of this receptor is an older woman with active COVID-19. The CDR3 nucleotides are TGTGCCAGCAGGGAGAGCAGCTCCTATAATTCACCCCTCCACTTT. It encodes CASRESSSYNSPLHF.